This TCR beta chain comes out of a study of OX40 agonist ivuxolimab in advanced cancers. Whole-study context: An agonistic human IgG2 monoclonal antibody against OX40 (CD134) was given.

In its sample, this clone was seen a few times. Germline V gene data show CDR1 as SNHLY and CDR2 as FYNNEI. The CDR3 extends over 15 amino acids. The trim removed 3 bases at V and 3 bases at J, leaving 5 bases unmatched. The data were produced by immunoSEQ multiplex PCR, yet TCRdb's version contains in-frame clones alone and is incomplete. Of roughly 71,000 clones listed, roughly 76% are singletons. The source was CD4+ or CD8+ T cells sorted from blood, collected in a trial of the OX40 agonist ivuxolimab. The source is an adult with an advanced solid tumor such as melanoma, head and neck, liver or kidney cancer. V usage is TRBV2 and J usage is TRBJ1-5, with TRBD1 identical over 7 bases. In DNA form, the CDR3 reads TGTGCCAGCAGTGACCAGGGACAGAACAATCAGCCCCAGCATTTT. Amino acid sequence: CASSDQGQNNQPQHF.